This section outlines one TCR beta chain sequence together with its context. Its antigen is not identified. Produced via immunoSEQ multiplex PCR; TCRdb's table is partial and in-frame only. This sample has more than 80,000 clones, with over 75% found just once. This record comes from a study of OX40 agonist ivuxolimab in advanced cancers. Across the study: Patients receiving dose escalation had hepatocellular carcinoma, melanoma, renal cell or head and neck cancer. Patients were about 83% male with ages about 20 to 79, mean about 65. Previous treatment with anti-PD-1, anti-PD-L1 or anti-CTLA-4 therapy was allowed; approximately 40% had received some. Study-wide points: Relative to CD4+ cells, CD8+ T cells on average had more expanded clones.

CDR3 length: 14 amino acids. Trimming cost V 8 bases and J 4 bases; bases outside gene matches: 8. Germline values: CDR1 SEHNR, CDR2 FQNEAQ (reference sequence). The gene calls are TRBV7-9 and TRBJ2-7, with 10 nucleotides matching TRBD1. The sequences come from CD4+ or CD8+ T cells sorted from blood, collected in a trial of the OX40 agonist ivuxolimab. The clonotype comes from an adult with an advanced solid tumor such as melanoma, head and neck, liver or kidney cancer. The CDR3 is CASGRQGAAYEQYF. The CDR3 nucleotides are TGTGCCAGCGGCCGACAGGGGGCGGCATACGAGCAGTACTTC.